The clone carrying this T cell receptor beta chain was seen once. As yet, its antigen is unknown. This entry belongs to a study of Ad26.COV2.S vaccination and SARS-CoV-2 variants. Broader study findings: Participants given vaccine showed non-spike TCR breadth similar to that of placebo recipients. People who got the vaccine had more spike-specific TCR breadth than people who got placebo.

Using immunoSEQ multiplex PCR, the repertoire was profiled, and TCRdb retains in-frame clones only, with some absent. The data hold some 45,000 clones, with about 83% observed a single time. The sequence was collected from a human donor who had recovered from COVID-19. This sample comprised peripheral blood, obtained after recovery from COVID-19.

The CDR3 DNA follows: TGCGCCAGCAGCTTGGGAACGGGAGGGAGAGATACGCAGTATTTT. Protein product: CASSLGTGGRDTQYF. V and J are TRBV5-1 and TRBJ2-3; 8 bases agree with TRBD2. Germline trimming cut 0 bases from V and 5 bases from J; bases unmatched to any gene: 5. The CDR3 consists of 15 residues. CDR1 and CDR2 (germline): SGHRS, YFSETQ.